This T cell receptor beta chain was profiled in a study of PD-L1 blockade in urothelial cancer. About the research overall: Prior chemotherapy ranged from 0 to 3 regimens per patient. Blood analysis took place 3 weeks (second dose) and 6 weeks after treatment start.

Patients were diagnosed with urothelial carcinoma, either locally advanced or metastatic. Germline values: CDR1 ENHRY, CDR2 SYGVKD. The V and J ends lost 0 bases and 3 bases respectively, with 3 bases between them. The CDR3 sequence is 12 residues long. A few counts support this clone. The investigators introduced synthetic TCR analog templates into each PCR as spikes. The data were produced by immunoSEQ multiplex PCR, yet TCRdb's version contains in-frame clones alone and is incomplete. This table has some 27,000 clones, roughly 80% appearing once. Sequences were derived from PBMCs, sampled around atezolizumab (anti-PD-L1) treatment. The rearrangement joins TRBV10-3 to TRBJ2-7; the D is unclear. The receptor was isolated from a man in his fifties or sixties with urothelial cancer. Here the CDR3 reads CAISESNYEQYV. The CDR3 nucleotides are TGTGCCATCAGTGAGTCGAACTACGAGCAGTACGTC.